This T cell receptor (beta chain) was documented in a study of blood T cell repertoires in COVID-19. Study-wide background: Acute and convalescent COVID-19 samples came from the United States, Italy and Spain. The cDNA or gDNA used as material had been derived from T cells, B-cell-depleted T cells, or PBMCs.

Original processing notes: Nucleated cell number was recorded as an estimate derived from reference gene primer amplification. Produced via immunoSEQ multiplex PCR; TCRdb's table is partial and in-frame only. The V and J calls and clone size come from that table; D and trimming were worked out from the DNA. Among 200,000 to 250,000 clones listed, around 80% were seen once. The CDR3 runs 14 residues. Germline values: CDR1 MDHEN, CDR2 SYDVKM. Trimming stripped 6 bases from V and 3 bases from J, with 12 bases between. The V and J genes are TRBV28 and TRBJ1-5; tentative D call: TRBD1 (6 bases). The specimen was peripheral blood. The sequence came from a woman over 75 with acute or convalescent COVID-19. CDR3 amino acids: CASSPDSYNQPQHF. The DNA for the CDR3 is TGTGCCAGCAGCCCGGACAGCTACAATCAGCCCCAGCATTTT.